These 27 T cell receptor beta chains came from one sample sequenced in a study of blood T cell repertoires in COVID-19. Profiled with immunoSEQ multiplex PCR; TCRdb holds only in-frame clones, not every one. The sample has some 200,000 clones; around 87% are singletons. The sequenced sample was peripheral blood. The receptors derive from a man younger than 35 with active or convalescent COVID-19.

This clone was found once. The chain combines TRBV24-1 with TRBJ2-5, with D maybe TRBD2 (6 bases). The V gene's germline CDR1 is KGHDR and CDR2 SFDVKD. The CDR3 totals 16 residues. The germline V and J ends were trimmed by 4 bases and 1 base, with 15 bases remaining between them. The CDR3 DNA follows: TGTGCCACCAGTGACACACTGGGACTCCCCCAAGAGACCCAGTACTTC. This translates into CATSDTLGLPQETQYF.

The chain has TRBV5-1 and TRBJ2-3, with 10 bases matching TRBD1. Germline lookup yields CDR1 SGHRS and CDR2 YFSETQ. The CDR3 is made up of 16 amino acids. J was trimmed by 3 bases and V by 4 bases; bases with no gene match: 8. The CDR3 bases are TGCGCCAGCAGCCCTCTTCCGGGACAGGGGACAGATACGCAGTATTTT. It encodes CASSPLPGQGTDTQYF.

The V and J genes are TRBV7-9 and TRBJ1-6; D is unclear. The V and J ends lost 5 bases and 8 bases respectively, with 13 bases between them. Germline CDR1 SEHNR, CDR2 FQNEAQ (reference sequence). The CDR3 runs 14 residues. Here the CDR3 reads CASSPGEGYSPLHF. As DNA, the CDR3 is TGTGCCAGCAGCCCCGGAGAGGGATATTCACCCCTCCACTTT.

The CDR3 is CASSLGQVATNEKLFF. CDR3 coding DNA: TGTGCCAGCAGCCTCGGACAGGTTGCAACTAATGAAAAACTGTTTTTT. The chain uses TRBV7-2 and TRBJ1-4; 7 bases are a match to TRBD1. The CDR3 covers 16 residues. The junction had 6 bases not matched to a gene; V was cut back by 5 bases and J by 0 bases. The germline V gene encodes CDR1 SGHTA and CDR2 FQGNSA.

The genes are TRBV6-1 and TRBJ2-7; 7 bases are a match to TRBD1. The CDR3 sequence is 16 residues long. Trimming took 3 bases from V and 5 from J; bases not matched to a gene: 13. The germline gives CDR1 MNHNS, CDR2 SASEGT. DNA for the CDR3: TGTGCCAGCAGTGAGCGATACAGGGGCAGGGTCCACGAGCAGTACGTC. As protein: CASSERYRGRVHEQYV.

V usage is TRBV27 and J usage is TRBJ2-1; 11 positions agree with TRBD2. The trim removed 5 bases at V and 7 bases at J, leaving 13 bases unmatched. The CDR3 consists of 17 residues. Per germline, CDR1 MNHEY and CDR2 SMNVEV (reference sequence). The CDR3 DNA reads as TGTGCCAGCAGTCCCCAGCTCGGGACTAGCGGTTATAATGAGCAGTTCTTC. Amino acids: CASSPQLGTSGYNEQFF.

V usage is TRBV29-1 and J usage is TRBJ1-2; weak D call: TRBD1 (5 bases). Germline CDR1 and CDR2: SQVTM and ANQGSEA. V dropped 5 bases and J dropped 2 bases, with 15 bases sitting between them. This CDR3 contains 14 residues. This CDR3 reads CSVPPTGANYGYTF. CDR3 sequence (DNA): TGCAGCGTTCCCCCAACAGGAGCGAACTATGGCTACACCTTC.

V usage is TRBV27 and J usage is TRBJ2-7; D is undetermined. The CDR3 consists of 13 residues. CDR1 and CDR2 (germline): MNHEY, SMNVEV (reference sequence). V was clipped by 5 bases and J by 3 bases, with 11 bases between them. CDR3 protein: CASSPRLGYEQYV. The CDR3 DNA follows: TGTGCCAGCAGTCCCCGCCTAGGCTACGAGCAGTACGTC.

V usage is TRBV7-9 and J usage is TRBJ1-1; 7 bases match TRBD1. V shed 5 bases and J 4 bases; nucleotides not matched to a gene: 16. Germline CDR1 SEHNR, CDR2 FQNEAQ (reference sequence). The CDR3 is 17 amino acids. The CDR3: CASSPLTGKERGTEAFF. CDR3 DNA: TGTGCCAGCAGCCCCCTGACAGGGAAAGAAAGGGGCACTGAAGCTTTCTTT.

The chain recombines TRBV2 with TRBJ1-5; D uncertain. Germline loops: CDR1 SNHLY, CDR2 FYNNEI. This CDR3 spans 15 amino acids. V lost 5 bases, J lost 0 bases, and 11 bases lay in between. The CDR3 spells CASSRSDYSNQPQHF. CDR3 DNA sequence: TGTGCCAGCAGTAGATCTGACTATAGCAATCAGCCCCAGCATTTT.

The rearrangement uses TRBV10-1 and TRBJ2-1; D remains unclear. The CDR3 covers 14 residues. V lost 5 bases and J lost 0, with 8 bases in between. The germline CDR1 and CDR2 sequences are WNHNN and SYGVQD (reference sequence). The CDR3 DNA sequence: TGCGCCAGCAGTACAGAGAGCTCCTACAATGAGCAGTTCTTC. It specifies CASSTESSYNEQFF.

This clone appeared once. The rearrangement joins TRBV7-9 to TRBJ2-5; D possibly corresponds to TRBD1 (6 bases). This CDR3 contains 13 residues. CDR1 is SEHNR and CDR2 is FQNEAQ in the germline V gene (reference sequence). Trimming removed 3 bases from V and 5 bases from J, with 10 bases in between. CDR3 nucleotides: TGTGCCAGCAGCTTGACAGGTGGGGAGACCCAGTACTTC. Its protein product is CASSLTGGETQYF.

The chain carries TRBV11-2 and TRBJ2-1, with TRBD2 matching over 9 bases. Germline CDR1 reads SGHAT; CDR2 reads FQNNGV. CDR3 size: 16 residues. After removal of 2 bases from V and 2 bases from J, the junction contained 4 bases not matched to a gene. CDR3 coding DNA: TGTGCCAGCAGCTTAATGCGACTAGCGGCCTACAATGAGCAGTTCTTC. The encoded protein is CASSLMRLAAYNEQFF. Filled out from reference TRBV11-2 and TRBJ2-1, the complete variable domain reads EAGVAQSPRYKIIEKRQSVAFWCNPISGHATLYWYQQILGQGPKLLIQFQNNGVVDDSQLPKDRFSAERLKGVDSTLKIQPAKLEDSAVYLCASSLMRLAAYNEQFFGPGTRLTVL.

The V gene is TRBV30, the J gene TRBJ1-4; D possibly corresponds to TRBD1 (5 bases). Trimming removed 4 bases at V and 8 bases at J, with 20 bases between. The CDR3 contains 15 residues. The germline V gene has CDR1 GTSNPN and CDR2 SVGIG (reference sequence). CDR3: CAWIYSSGGAEKLFF. CDR3 coding DNA: TGTGCCTGGATCTACTCTTCAGGAGGGGCGGAAAAACTGTTTTTT.

The V and J genes are TRBV21-1 and TRBJ2-7; the table's TRBD2 call for D was not verified on the DNA. TRBV21-1 is a pseudogene locus. This CDR3 spans 13 amino acids. The CDR3 protein is CASSKGQAMEQYF. The CDR3 DNA follows: TGTGCCAGCAGCAAAGGGCAAGCGATGGAGCAGTACTTC.

CDR3 DNA: TGTGCCAGCAGCCCAACTTTACTAGCGCGCTCCTACAATGAGCAGTTCTTC. Encoded protein: CASSPTLLARSYNEQFF. The chain couples TRBV6-4 to TRBJ2-1; 7 positions match TRBD2. The CDR3 covers 17 residues. J gave up 0 bases and V 6 bases, and 11 bases lay outside the gene matches. The germline V gene has CDR1 MRHNA and CDR2 SNTAGT.

The chain carries TRBV19 and TRBJ1-3; 9 bases fit TRBD1. V trimming: 5 bases; J trimming: 2 bases; junction bases outside the gene matches: 4. This CDR3 is 15 amino acids long. Looked up from germline, CDR1 is LNHDA and CDR2 is SQIVND (reference sequence). The CDR3 region is CASSPRQGAGNTIYF. In DNA, the CDR3 is TGTGCCAGTAGTCCTCGACAGGGGGCTGGAAACACCATATATTTT.

The chain has TRBV2 and TRBJ1-5; D is unclear. The CDR3 is made up of 15 amino acids. CDR1 is SNHLY, CDR2 FYNNEI, per germline. V was shortened by 3 bases and J by 2 bases, with 11 bases between the two germline ends. The CDR3 protein is CASSDGKGGNQPQHF. CDR3 sequence (DNA): TGTGCCAGCAGTGATGGAAAGGGAGGCAATCAGCCCCAGCATTTT.

The V and J genes are TRBV20-1 and TRBJ2-7, with D possibly being TRBD2 (7 bases). V lost 3 bases and J lost 9, with 33 bases in between. The CDR3 is 18 residues long. Germline V gene lookup returns CDR1 DFQATT and CDR2 SNEGSKA (reference sequence). CDR3 bases: TGCAGTGCTAGTCGCGGCGGGGGCCTTTATAGCGTGGTCTCGAGGCAGTACGTC. Its translation is CSASRGGGLYSVVSRQYV.

V gene TRBV3-1 (or the pseudogene TRBV3-2) combines with J gene TRBJ1-1; the D is unclear. V lost 0 bases to trimming and J lost 6 bases, with 17 bases between them. This CDR3 has 16 amino acids. The germline gives CDR1 LGHDT, CDR2 YNNKEL (reference sequence). Here the CDR3 DNA reads TGTGCCAGCAGCCAAGATCTGAACAGTCGGCTCCCTGAAGCTTTCTTT. It encodes CASSQDLNSRLPEAFF.

This chain joins TRBV10-3 and TRBJ1-6; 7 bases are a match to TRBD1. Germline CDR1 and CDR2: ENHRY and SYGVKD. V was clipped by 0 bases and J by 7 bases; unmatched bases: 12. The CDR3 is made up of 18 amino acids. As DNA, the CDR3 is TGTGCCATCAGTGAGTCAAGGGGGCGGGCAGGGGGAAATTCACCCCTCCACTTT. It is translated as CAISESRGRAGGNSPLHF.

The V gene is TRBV4-1, the J gene TRBJ2-1; 7 nucleotides agree with TRBD2. The CDR3 totals 14 residues. CDR1 and CDR2 (germline): MGHRA, YSYEKL. Trimming cost V 3 bases and J 11 bases; bases outside gene matches: 10. CDR3 protein: CASSQEGRGGKQFF. The CDR3 bases are TGCGCCAGCAGCCAGGAGGGGAGGGGTGGGAAGCAGTTCTTC.

The V gene is TRBV4-1, the J gene TRBJ2-7; 13 bases fit TRBD2. The V and J ends lost 2 bases and 6 bases, in that order; junction bases with no gene match: 7. This CDR3 has 16 amino acids. Germline V gene data show CDR1 as MGHRA and CDR2 as YSYEKL. Here the CDR3 DNA reads TGCGCCAGCAGCCAAACTACTAGCGGGAGGGCAGGCGAGCAGTACTTC. Encoded protein: CASSQTTSGRAGEQYF.

The chain joins TRBV11-3 to TRBJ1-2; tentatively, D is TRBD1 (6 bases). CDR1 SGHNT and CDR2 YENEEA come from the germline V gene. This CDR3 has 12 residues. The ends were cut back, 5 bases at V and 8 bases at J, with 12 bases in the middle. The CDR3 spells CASSPGHAGYTF. The DNA of the CDR3 is TGTGCCAGCAGCCCGGGACATGCGGGCTACACCTTC. Combining the CDR3 with reference TRBV11-3 and TRBJ1-2 gives the whole variable domain EAGVVQSPRYKIIEKKQPVAFWCNPISGHNTLYWYLQNLGQGPELLIRYENEEAVDDSQLPKDRFSAERLKGVDSTLKIQPAELGDSAVYLCASSPGHAGYTFGSGTRLTVV.

This chain joins TRBV7-3 and TRBJ2-5; TRBD2 matches at 8 bases. CDR1 SGHTA and CDR2 FQGTGA come from the germline V gene. V shed 3 bases and J 5 bases; nucleotides not matched to a gene: 14. This CDR3 has 17 amino acids. This CDR3 reads CASSFKIGASGRETQYF. The CDR3, as DNA: TGTGCCAGCAGCTTCAAGATTGGGGCTAGCGGGCGGGAGACCCAGTACTTC.

This chain's CDR3 is CAWSNRPGLSPDTQYF. As DNA, the CDR3 is TGTGCCTGGAGTAATAGGCCGGGACTAAGCCCAGATACGCAGTATTTT. This chain connects TRBV30 to TRBJ2-3, with 7 positions matching TRBD2. V shed 2 bases and J 4 bases; nucleotides not matched to a gene: 12. This CDR3 has 16 amino acids. The germline V gene has CDR1 GTSNPN and CDR2 SVGIG (reference sequence).

This rearrangement joins TRBV24-1 to TRBJ1-5, with TRBD1 matching over 7 bases. This CDR3 contains 13 residues. With V trimmed by 4 bases and J by 8 bases, 4 bases remained unmatched. Germline values: CDR1 KGHDR, CDR2 SFDVKD. CDR3 in DNA: TGTGCCACCAGTGAACATACAGGGGAGCCCCAGCATTTT. Translating it yields CATSEHTGEPQHF.